These 27 T cell receptor beta chains were sequenced from one sample in a study of cytomegalovirus exposure and HLA in healthy donors. PCR employed 60 Vbeta and 13 Jbeta primers. The table came from immunoSEQ multiplex PCR; TCRdb's copy has only in-frame clones and leaves some out. Here the sample spans roughly 70,000 clones, over 70% being singletons. The sequenced sample was PBMCs. These TCRs come from a man aged 70-80 years in good health and CMV-seronegative.

Points on this clone: Relative to the germline gene, one junction end is altered; a read error may explain this. The chain combines TRBV7-7 with TRBJ1-4; 10 bases match TRBD1. Germline V gives CDR1 SSHAT, CDR2 FNYEAQ (reference sequence). The CDR3 has 15 amino acids. The CDR3 DNA sequence: TGTGCTAGCAGCTTAGGGACAGGGGCGGCGGAAAAACTGTTTTTT. Translating gives CASSLGTGAAEKLFF.

The chain joins TRBV18 to TRBJ2-1; TRBD1 agrees at 8 bases. Trimming cost V 3 bases and J 9 bases; bases outside gene matches: 7. The germline V gene has CDR1 KGHSH and CDR2 LQKENI. CDR3 length: 14 amino acids. The CDR3 DNA is TGTGCCAGCTCACCTGGACAGGGATGGGCTGAGCAGTTCTTC. Translating it yields CASSPGQGWAEQFF.

The genes are TRBV11-3 and TRBJ2-1; tentatively, D is TRBD2 (6 bases). The CDR3 loop spans 13 amino acids. Trimming took 2 bases from V and 9 from J, leaving 11 bases between them. Germline V lookup: CDR1 SGHNT, CDR2 YENEEA. The CDR3 loop reads CASSLSRRAEQFF. In DNA, the CDR3 is TGTGCCAGCAGCTTATCGAGGAGGGCTGAGCAGTTCTTC.

The rearrangement links TRBV6-6 to TRBJ1-6, with D possibly matching TRBD1 (6 bases). CDR3 length equals 15 residues. Germline lookup yields CDR1 MNHNY and CDR2 SVGAGI (reference sequence). Trimming removed 7 bases at V and 8 bases at J, with 18 bases between. Here the CDR3 DNA reads TGTGCCAGCACCTTTATACAGGGTAGATATTCACCCCTCCACTTT. The encoded protein is CASTFIQGRYSPLHF.

This clone appeared a few times. This chain joins TRBV5-1 and TRBJ1-5; 10 bases are a match to TRBD1. This CDR3 region has 14 residues. CDR1 and CDR2 from the germline V gene are SGHRS and YFSETQ. Trimming at V came to 4 bases and at J to 11 bases, leaving 9 bases not matched to a gene. This CDR3 is CASSPGTGDPSQHF. The DNA of the CDR3 is TGCGCCAGCAGCCCCGGGACAGGGGACCCCTCCCAGCATTTT.

The chain carries TRBV5-4 and TRBJ2-7; maybe TRBD2 (6 bases). V was clipped by 0 bases and J by 2 bases, with 9 bases between them. Germline V gives CDR1 SGHNT, CDR2 YYREEE (reference sequence). The CDR3 has 14 residues. The CDR3 nucleotides read TGTGCCAGCAGCTTGGGGGGCGGGACCTACGAGCAGTACTTC. As protein: CASSLGGGTYEQYF. The full variable domain, completed using reference TRBV5-4 and TRBJ2-7, is ETGVTQSPTHLIKTRGQQVTLRCSSQSGHNTVSWYQQALGQGPQFIFQYYREEENGRGNFPPRFSGLQFPNYSSELNVNALELDDSALYLCASSLGGGTYEQYFGPGTRLTVT.

Only a few counts were recorded for this clone. The V gene is TRBV6-5, the J gene TRBJ2-2, with TRBD2 identical over 8 bases. Trimming removed 5 bases from V and 7 bases from J; junction bases left unmatched: 9. Germline V gives CDR1 MNHEY, CDR2 SVGAGI. CDR3 length: 15 amino acids. DNA of the CDR3: TGTGCCAGCAGTATCTCCGGGGGGGCAAGCGGGGAGCTGTTTTTT. Translating gives CASSISGGASGELFF.

Only one count was recorded for this clone. This chain uses TRBV7-9 with TRBJ1-5, with D unclear. This CDR3 is 14 amino acids long. V was cut by 6 bases and J by 0 bases, with 9 bases left in between. Per the germline V gene, CDR1 is SEHNR and CDR2 is FQNEAQ (reference sequence). The CDR3 DNA reads as TGTGCCAGCAGTGGACTCTTTAGCAATCAGCCCCAGCATTTT. Amino acid sequence: CASSGLFSNQPQHF. The full variable domain, in which reference TRBV7-9 and TRBJ1-5 provide the parts outside the CDR3, is DTGVSQNPRHKITKRGQNVTFRCDPISEHNRLYWYRQTLGQGPEFLTYFQNEAQLEKSRLLSDRFSAERPKGSFSTLEIQRTEQGDSAMYLCASSGLFSNQPQHFGDGTRLSIL.

J is TRBJ1-1 and V is TRBV7-8, with a possible D match to TRBD1 (6 bases). V was cut by 5 bases and J by 3 bases, with 19 bases left in between. This CDR3 has 16 residues. CDR1 SGHVS and CDR2 FQNEAQ come from the germline V gene. The CDR3 bases are TGTGCCAGCAGCCTCCTCCCACAGGGCCCGTACACTGAAGCTTTCTTT. This encodes CASSLLPQGPYTEAFF.

The chain joins TRBV5-4 to TRBJ2-1; 11 positions agree with TRBD2. The CDR3 has 15 amino acids. Per germline, CDR1 SGHNT and CDR2 YYREEE (reference sequence). Trimming at V came to 2 bases and at J to 4 bases, leaving 2 bases not matched to a gene. This CDR3 reads CASSLGTSGYNEQFF. In DNA, the CDR3 is TGTGCCAGCAGCTTAGGGACTAGCGGTTACAATGAGCAGTTCTTC.

There are a few counts of this clone. The chain carries TRBV5-4 and TRBJ1-2; tentatively, D is TRBD1 (5 bases). Trimming removed 7 bases at V and 0 bases at J, with 13 bases between. The CDR3 sequence is 14 residues long. CDR1 and CDR2 from the germline V gene are SGHNT and YYREEE (reference sequence). The CDR3 here is CASRPGTSNYGYTF. The CDR3 nucleotides are TGTGCCAGCCGACCCGGGACTTCTAACTATGGCTACACCTTC.

In this sample, this clone turned up a few times. The chain has TRBV2 and TRBJ2-5, with 15 bases that match TRBD2. CDR1 is SNHLY, CDR2 FYNNEI, per germline. CDR3 size: 15 residues. V lost 6 bases, J lost 4 bases, and 3 bases stayed unmatched. CDR3 sequence reads: CASRGLAGGGETQYF. The CDR3 bases are TGTGCCAGCAGGGGACTAGCGGGAGGAGGAGAGACCCAGTACTTC. The variable domain in full, with the rest retrieved from reference TRBV2 and TRBJ2-5, is EPEVTQTPSHQVTQMGQEVILRCVPISNHLYFYWYRQILGQKVEFLVSFYNNEISEKSEIFDDQFSVERPDGSNFTLKIRSTKLEDSAMYFCASRGLAGGGETQYFGPGTRLLVL.

The genes are TRBV11-3 and TRBJ2-3, with a tentative D call TRBD2 (5 bases). The CDR3 has 17 residues. V was trimmed by 2 bases and J by 3 bases, leaving 18 bases between them. From germline, CDR1 is SGHNT and CDR2 YENEEA. This CDR3 is CASSLSSTLVSTDTQYF. CDR3 DNA sequence: TGTGCCAGCAGCTTATCTAGCACCCTCGTTTCTACAGATACGCAGTATTTT.

V gene TRBV7-2 combines with J gene TRBJ2-3, with TRBD2 identical over 7 bases. This CDR3 has 15 residues. V dropped 3 bases and J dropped 5; count of bases not matched to a gene: 8. Germline CDR1 and CDR2: SGHTA and FQGNSA. This CDR3 is CASSFAGEVGDTQYF. The CDR3 DNA reads as TGTGCCAGCAGCTTCGCGGGAGAGGTGGGAGATACGCAGTATTTT.

The chain combines TRBV7-8 with TRBJ2-7, with D perhaps TRBD2 (5 bases). The V gene lost 1 base and the J gene lost 4 bases, with 11 bases spanning the gap. CDR1 is SGHVS, CDR2 FQNEAQ, per germline. CDR3 length: 14 residues. DNA for the CDR3: TGTGCCAGCAGCTTAGGACCACAGCGGTACGAGCAGTACTTC. This translates into CASSLGPQRYEQYF.

This rearrangement joins TRBV25-1 to TRBJ2-6, with a possible D match to TRBD1 (5 bases). The V gene lost 2 bases and the J gene lost 1 base, with 12 bases spanning the gap. From germline, CDR1 is MGHDK and CDR2 SYGVNS. The CDR3 length is 17 residues. This chain's CDR3 is CASSEGRQGSGANVLTF. CDR3 in DNA: TGTGCCAGCAGTGAAGGCAGGCAGGGTTCTGGGGCCAACGTCCTGACTTTC.

The rearrangement links TRBV7-2 to TRBJ2-3; possible D gene TRBD2, 5 bases. Trimming pared 5 bases from V and 1 base from J, leaving 19 bases between. Germline loops: CDR1 SGHTA, CDR2 FQGNSA. The CDR3 totals 17 residues. The CDR3 DNA sequence: TGTGCCAGCAGCCCCCGACTACTAACCGCGGGCACAGATACGCAGTATTTT. It encodes CASSPRLLTAGTDTQYF.

In its sample, this clone was seen a few times. The chain links TRBV6-1 to TRBJ2-7, with D perhaps TRBD2 (6 bases). Between the trimmed V and J ends, which lost 10 bases and 2 bases, there was a span of 21 bases. Germline lookup yields CDR1 MNHNS and CDR2 SASEGT. There are 15 residues in the CDR3. CDR3 sequence (DNA): TGTGCCATCCCCGCGGGGCAGATGCCCCCCTACGAGCAGTACTTC. Protein sequence: CAIPAGQMPPYEQYF.

This chain links TRBV7-2 with TRBJ2-1; 11 bases agree with TRBD1. V shed 5 bases, J shed 7 bases, and the junction held 7 bases outside the gene matches. Germline CDR1 reads SGHTA; CDR2 reads FQGNSA. The CDR3 spans 15 residues. The CDR3 reads CASSPGGTGGNEQFF. The CDR3 coding sequence is TGTGCCAGCAGCCCTGGGGGGACAGGGGGGAATGAGCAGTTCTTC.

CDR3 amino acids: CASSHRGSQETQYF. The DNA for the CDR3 is TGTGCCAGCAGCCACAGGGGGTCCCAAGAGACCCAGTACTTC. This chain connects TRBV28 to TRBJ2-5, with 8 bases lining up with TRBD1. The junction had 4 bases not matched to a gene; V was cut back by 6 bases and J by 1 base. The CDR3 spans 14 residues. The V gene's germline CDR1 is MDHEN and CDR2 SYDVKM.

The J gene is TRBJ2-1, the V gene TRBV2; the D gene is possibly TRBD1 (5 bases). V was cut by 6 bases and J by 8 bases, with 11 bases left in between. The CDR3 extends over 12 amino acids. Germline CDR1 and CDR2: SNHLY and FYNNEI. The CDR3 sequence is CASRDQGYEQFF. In nucleotides, the CDR3 is TGTGCCAGCAGGGATCAGGGATATGAGCAGTTCTTC.

This clone has just a few counts. J is TRBJ2-5 and V is TRBV7-2, with D maybe TRBD1 (5 bases). CDR3 length equals 15 residues. V lost 2 bases and J 2 bases, leaving 12 bases between the germline ends. Germline V gene sequence: CDR1 SGHTA, CDR2 FQGNSA. CDR3 DNA sequence: TGTGCCAGCAGCTTACCGTCGCAGGGTCAAGAGACCCAGTACTTC. Translation gives CASSLPSQGQETQYF. The full variable domain, with the rest looked up from reference TRBV7-2 and TRBJ2-5, is GAGVSQSPSNKVTEKGKDVELRCDPISGHTALYWYRQSLGQGLEFLIYFQGNSAPDKSGLPSDRFSAERTGGSVSTLTIQRTQQEDSAVYLCASSLPSQGQETQYFGPGTRLLVL.

This chain joins TRBV18 and TRBJ1-1; TRBD1 agrees at 9 bases. Germline loops: CDR1 KGHSH, CDR2 LQKENI. The CDR3 is 14 amino acids. Losses at the gene ends were 4 bases for V and 4 bases for J; bases not matched to a gene: 4. The CDR3 coding sequence is TGTGCCAGCTCACGGGACAGGGAGGGCACTGAAGCTTTCTTT. As protein: CASSRDREGTEAFF. The variable domain in full, with the rest retrieved from reference TRBV18 and TRBJ1-1, is NAGVMQNPRHLVRRRGQEARLRCSPMKGHSHVYWYRQLPEEGLKFMVYLQKENIIDESGMPKERFSAEFPKEGPSILRIQQVVRGDSAAYFCASSRDREGTEAFFGQGTRLTVV.

V and J are TRBV7-8 and TRBJ2-4; D remains ambiguous. The CDR3 runs 13 residues. Trimming pared 3 bases from V and 11 bases from J, leaving 14 bases between. Germline CDR1 reads SGHVS; CDR2 reads FQNEAQ. This chain's CDR3 is CASSFTDKAFQYF. CDR3 coding DNA: TGTGCCAGCAGCTTCACTGATAAAGCCTTTCAGTACTTC.

This clone was observed a handful of times. J is TRBJ1-5 and V is TRBV19; D is ambiguous. The germline V gene encodes CDR1 LNHDA and CDR2 SQIVND (reference sequence). V lost 7 bases, J lost 0 bases, and 10 bases lay in between. CDR3 size: 14 residues. The CDR3 is CASTAGYSNQPQHF. DNA of the CDR3: TGTGCCAGTACGGCGGGTTATAGCAATCAGCCCCAGCATTTT.

CDR3 DNA: TGCGCCAGCAGCCAGGAAGTGGGGACTAGCGGGAACTCCTACGAGCAGTACTTC. Its protein is CASSQEVGTSGNSYEQYF. The chain joins TRBV4-3 to TRBJ2-5; 13 bases fit TRBD2. The last part of the DNA fits TRBJ2-7 better; the J call may be wrong. Germline CDR1 reads LGHNA; CDR2 reads YSLEER. The CDR3 sequence is 18 residues long.

J is TRBJ2-7 and V is TRBV5-1, with D perhaps matching TRBD1 (8 bases). Deletions cut 1 base from V and 2 bases from J, with 34 bases between. The CDR3 sequence is 22 residues long. Germline V gene sequence: CDR1 SGHRS, CDR2 YFSETQ. DNA of the CDR3: TGCGCCAGCAGCTTGAGCCAGGGGGCATCGGGGACTCTAGCGGTAACTACCTACGAGCAGTACTTC. As protein: CASSLSQGASGTLAVTTYEQYF.